This record looks at one T cell receptor beta chain sequence and its context. Its matching antigen is unknown. CD45RO-negative, CCR7-selected cells formed the naive CD8 fraction, which excluded terminally differentiated effector memory CD45RA+ cells. The data are from a study of shared clonotypes between healthy human individuals. General study points: Depth was large, yet rarefaction showed that sorted-subset sequencing was incomplete.

TCRdb's table, derived via immunoSEQ multiplex PCR, lists solely in-frame clones and lacks some. The sample has 650,000 to 800,000 clones, roughly 94% seen once. V dropped 4 bases and J dropped 3 bases, with 7 bases sitting between them. CDR3 length: 12 amino acids. Looked up from germline, CDR1 is SGDLS and CDR2 is YYNGEE. The V and J genes are TRBV9 and TRBJ1-1; D remains unclear. Material for sequencing was naive CD8+ T cells sorted from blood. This TCR was recovered from a man aged 25-40 years in good health. The CDR3 loop is CASSSYDTEAFF. The CDR3 bases are TGTGCCAGCAGCAGTTACGACACTGAAGCTTTCTTT.